A single sample gave rise to the 8 T cell receptor beta chains below, sequenced in a study of T-cell memory formation after mild COVID-19. TCRdb redid the calling of the 5' RACE reads with MiXCR, one entry per CDR3 protein. The table lists about 57,000 distinct CDR3 sequences, less than 15% of them singletons, with under 30% in the top ten. Sequencing was carried out using PBMCs or a T cell subset sorted from them (not recorded which). The origin of the receptors is a man younger than 35 who had mild COVID-19 (a few samples of this study predate the infection). Cell type and time point are not known.

In its sample, this clonotype was seen a few times. The CDR3 here is CASSPRTGPGDYGYTF. The CDR3 DNA is TGTGCCAGCAGTCCCCGGACAGGGCCAGGTGACTATGGCTACACCTTC. The rearrangement links TRBV27 to TRBJ1-2, with 8 bases matching TRBD1. Germline-derived CDR1 and CDR2 are MNHEY and SMNVEV (reference sequence). The V segment lost 5 bases and the J segment 3 bases; nucleotides outside the gene matches: 11. The CDR3 has 16 residues.

Ten or more counts support this clonotype. The chain recombines TRBV4-1 with TRBJ2-3; D is unclear. CDR1 and CDR2 from the germline V gene are MGHRA and YSYEKL. V was shortened by 3 bases and J by 3 bases, with 16 bases between the two germline ends. The CDR3 is 16 amino acids. CDR3 in DNA: TGCGCCAGCAGCCACCTAGGCCAGTGGATAACAGATACGCAGTATTTT. This gives the protein CASSHLGQWITDTQYF.

This sequence joins TRBV9 and TRBJ1-5; D is undetermined. The germline gives CDR1 SGDLS, CDR2 YYNGEE. The CDR3 is made up of 12 amino acids. Between the trimmed V and J ends, which lost 7 bases and 1 base, there was a span of 6 bases. CDR3: CASPGSNQPQHF. CDR3 nucleotides: TGTGCCAGCCCAGGAAGCAATCAGCCCCAGCATTTT.

This clonotype was counted a few times. This chain joins TRBV12-3 or TRBV12-4 and TRBJ1-5, with TRBD1 matching over 8 bases. This CDR3 comprises 16 residues. J gave up 2 bases and V 3 bases, and 6 bases lay outside the gene matches. The CDR3 spells CASSLRTGMGNQPQHF. For the CDR3, the DNA is TGTGCCAGCAGTTTGAGGACAGGGATGGGCAATCAGCCCCAGCATTTT.

This clonotype is deemed medium-sized. The gene calls are TRBV7-9 and TRBJ2-7, with D unclear. The CDR3 length is 15 residues. V dropped 5 bases and J dropped 0 bases, with 14 bases sitting between them. Germline CDR1 SEHNR, CDR2 FQNEAQ (reference sequence). Here the CDR3 reads CASSRLGDRSYEQYF. The CDR3 nucleotides are TGTGCCAGCAGCCGCCTTGGGGATCGCTCCTACGAGCAGTACTTC.

The chain uses TRBV4-3 and TRBJ2-1; 9 bases match TRBD1. V gave up 4 bases and J gave up 5 bases; unmatched junction bases: 6. Looked up from germline, CDR1 is LGHNA and CDR2 is YSLEER. The CDR3 covers 15 residues. CDR3 region: CASSPRDRENNEQFF. The CDR3, as DNA: TGCGCCAGCAGCCCGAGGGACAGGGAAAACAATGAGCAGTTCTTC.

This clonotype was observed a handful of times. This chain joins TRBV7-9 and TRBJ2-7, with a weak D call TRBD1 (5 bases). CDR3 size: 13 residues. CDR1 SEHNR and CDR2 FQNEAQ come from the germline V gene (reference sequence). Trimming removed 5 bases from V and 6 bases from J, with 14 bases in between. The CDR3 reads CASSPWGPGEQYF. Here the CDR3 DNA reads TGTGCCAGCAGCCCTTGGGGCCCCGGCGAGCAGTACTTC.

This clonotype was seen repeatedly, ten times or more. This rearrangement joins TRBV11-2 to TRBJ2-7; the D is unclear. V shed 5 bases and J shed 4 bases, with 9 bases lying between them. There are 12 residues in the CDR3. CDR1 is SGHAT and CDR2 is FQNNGV in the germline V gene. The CDR3 region is CASSTGQYEQYV. The CDR3 DNA sequence: TGTGCCAGCAGCACCGGTCAGTACGAGCAGTACGTC.